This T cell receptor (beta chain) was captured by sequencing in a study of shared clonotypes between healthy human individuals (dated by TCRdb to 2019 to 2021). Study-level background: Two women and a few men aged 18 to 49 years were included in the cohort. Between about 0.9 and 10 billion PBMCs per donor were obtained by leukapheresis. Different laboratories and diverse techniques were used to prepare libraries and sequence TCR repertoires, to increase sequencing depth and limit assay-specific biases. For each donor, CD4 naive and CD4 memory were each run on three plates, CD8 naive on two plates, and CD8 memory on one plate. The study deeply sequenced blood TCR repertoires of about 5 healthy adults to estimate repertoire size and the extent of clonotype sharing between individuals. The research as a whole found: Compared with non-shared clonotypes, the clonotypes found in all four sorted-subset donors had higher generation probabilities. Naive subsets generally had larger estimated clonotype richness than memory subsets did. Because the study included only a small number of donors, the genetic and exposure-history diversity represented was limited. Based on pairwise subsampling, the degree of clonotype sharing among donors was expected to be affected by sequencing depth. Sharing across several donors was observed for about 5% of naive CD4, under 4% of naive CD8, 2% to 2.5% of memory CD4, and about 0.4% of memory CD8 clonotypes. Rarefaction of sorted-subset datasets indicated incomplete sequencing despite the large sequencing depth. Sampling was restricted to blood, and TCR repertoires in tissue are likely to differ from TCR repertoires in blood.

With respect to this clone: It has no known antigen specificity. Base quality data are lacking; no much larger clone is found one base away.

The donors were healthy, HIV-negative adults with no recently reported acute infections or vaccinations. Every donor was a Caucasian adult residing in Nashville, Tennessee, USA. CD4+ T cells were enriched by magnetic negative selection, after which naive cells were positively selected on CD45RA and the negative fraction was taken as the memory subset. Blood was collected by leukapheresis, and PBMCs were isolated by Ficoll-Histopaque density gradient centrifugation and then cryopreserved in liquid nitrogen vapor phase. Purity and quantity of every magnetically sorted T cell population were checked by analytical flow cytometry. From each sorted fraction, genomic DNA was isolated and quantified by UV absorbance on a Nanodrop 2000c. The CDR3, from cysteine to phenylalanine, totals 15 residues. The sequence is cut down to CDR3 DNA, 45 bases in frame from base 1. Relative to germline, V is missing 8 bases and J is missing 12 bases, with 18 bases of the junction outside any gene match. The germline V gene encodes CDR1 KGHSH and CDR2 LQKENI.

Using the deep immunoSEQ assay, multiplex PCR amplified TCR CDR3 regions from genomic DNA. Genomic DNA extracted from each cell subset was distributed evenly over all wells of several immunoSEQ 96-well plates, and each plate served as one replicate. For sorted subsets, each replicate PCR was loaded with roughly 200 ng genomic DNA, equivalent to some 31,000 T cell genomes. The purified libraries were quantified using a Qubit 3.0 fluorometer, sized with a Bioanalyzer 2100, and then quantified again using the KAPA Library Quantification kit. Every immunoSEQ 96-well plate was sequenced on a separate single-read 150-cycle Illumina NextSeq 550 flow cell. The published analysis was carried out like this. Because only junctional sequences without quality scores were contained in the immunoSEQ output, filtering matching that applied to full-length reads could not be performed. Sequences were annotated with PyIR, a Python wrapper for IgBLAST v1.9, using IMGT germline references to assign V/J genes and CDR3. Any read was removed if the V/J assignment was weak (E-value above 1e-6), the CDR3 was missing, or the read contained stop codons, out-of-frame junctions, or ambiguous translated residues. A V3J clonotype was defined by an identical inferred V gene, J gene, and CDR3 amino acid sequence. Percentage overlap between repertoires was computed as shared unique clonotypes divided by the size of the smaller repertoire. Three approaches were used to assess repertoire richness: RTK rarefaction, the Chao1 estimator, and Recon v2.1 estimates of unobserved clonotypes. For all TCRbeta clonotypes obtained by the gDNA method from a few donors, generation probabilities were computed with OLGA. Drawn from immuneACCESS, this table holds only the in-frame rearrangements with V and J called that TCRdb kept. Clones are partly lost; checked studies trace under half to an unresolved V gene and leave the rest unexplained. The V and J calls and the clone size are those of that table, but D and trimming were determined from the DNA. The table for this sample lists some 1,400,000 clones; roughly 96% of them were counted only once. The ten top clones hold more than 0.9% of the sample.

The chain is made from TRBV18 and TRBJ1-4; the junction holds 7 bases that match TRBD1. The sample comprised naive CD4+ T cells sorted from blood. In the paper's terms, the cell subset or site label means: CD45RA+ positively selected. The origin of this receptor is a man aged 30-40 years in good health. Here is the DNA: TGTGCCAGCCGAGAATTCACAGGGGAAGAAGGAGAACTGTTTTTT. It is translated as CASREFTGEEGELFF.